This is a list of T cell receptor beta chains from one sample in a study of T cells after posttransplantation cyclophosphamide. Clones were read by immunoSEQ multiplex PCR, and TCRdb kept only the in-frame ones, dropping some. The sample shows 35,000 to 55,000 clones, none of them appearing just once. Sequenced sample: PBMCs. The source is a man in his forties in good health, CMV-negative, and a related stem cell transplant donor. CDR3s include the opening cysteine and the closing phenylalanine or tryptophan. Each record gives: J gene, clone size, V gene, D gene, CDR3 DNA, CDR3 protein. D genes are given only for firm matches. The size field is filled for only some rows; it gives once, few, many or a size class.

J gene: TRBJ1-5
clone size: many
V gene: TRBV19
D gene: TRBD1
CDR3 DNA: TGTGCCAGTACCCGGTTGACAGGGGGCGGTCAGCCCCAGCATTTT
CDR3 protein: CASTRLTGGGQPQHF

J gene: TRBJ2-3
clone size: many
V gene: TRBV2
D gene: TRBD2
CDR3 DNA: TGTGCCAGCAGTGACGGGGGGAGCACAGATACGCAGTATTTT
CDR3 protein: CASSDGGSTDTQYF

J gene: TRBJ2-5
clone size: few
V gene: TRBV9
D gene: .
CDR3 DNA: TGTGCCAGCAGCGTACAGGCAGGGATAGAGACCCAGTACTTC
CDR3 protein: CASSVQAGIETQYF

J gene: TRBJ2-5
clone size: few
V gene: TRBV7-6
D gene: .
CDR3 DNA: TGTGCCAGCACCCGGGGGACCAAAGAGACCCAGTACTTC
CDR3 protein: CASTRGTKETQYF

J gene: TRBJ1-5
clone size: .
V gene: TRBV6-5
D gene: TRBD1
CDR3 DNA: TGTGCCAGCAGTTACTCGACAGGGATCCAGCCCCAGCATTTT
CDR3 protein: CASSYSTGIQPQHF

J gene: TRBJ2-5
clone size: .
V gene: TRBV15
D gene: .
CDR3 DNA: TGTGCCACCAGCCGAGGGCGGGACAGAGAGCAAGAGACCCAGTACTTC
CDR3 protein: CATSRGRDREQETQYF

J gene: TRBJ2-7
clone size: .
V gene: TRBV4-2
D gene: TRBD1
CDR3 DNA: TGTGCCAGCAGCCAAGATCTCGGTACAGGGGGGAACGAGCAGTACTTC
CDR3 protein: CASSQDLGTGGNEQYF

J gene: TRBJ2-5
clone size: many
V gene: TRBV18
D gene: .
CDR3 DNA: TGTGCCAGCTCACCCGGGACCGGGGGCCAAGAGACCCAGTACTTC
CDR3 protein: CASSPGTGGQETQYF

J gene: TRBJ1-3
clone size: many
V gene: TRBV6-1
D gene: .
CDR3 DNA: TGTGCCAGCAGTGAAAGCAGGGCCCTACTCTCTGGAAACACCATATATTTT
CDR3 protein: CASSESRALLSGNTIYF

J gene: TRBJ1-6
clone size: many
V gene: TRBV5-4
D gene: .
CDR3 DNA: TGTGCCAGCAGCTTGGGCCGGGGTTATAATTCACCCCTCCACTTT
CDR3 protein: CASSLGRGYNSPLHF

J gene: TRBJ2-1
clone size: many
V gene: TRBV7-3
D gene: .
CDR3 DNA: TGTGCCAGCAGCACCCCCGGGGAACACAATGAGCAGTTCTTC
CDR3 protein: CASSTPGEHNEQFF

J gene: TRBJ2-3
clone size: many
V gene: TRBV5-1
D gene: .
CDR3 DNA: TGCGCCAGCAGTATAGCGGCTCTCACAGATACGCAGTATTTT
CDR3 protein: CASSIAALTDTQYF

J gene: TRBJ2-7
clone size: many
V gene: TRBV10-3
D gene: .
CDR3 DNA: TGTGCCATCAGTGAGCCCAGGGTGAGCTCCTACGAGCAGTACTTC
CDR3 protein: CAISEPRVSSYEQYF

J gene: TRBJ1-1
clone size: many
V gene: TRBV5-5
D gene: .
CDR3 DNA: TGTGCCAGCAGCTTGGGTGTGTTAAACACTGAAGCTTTCTTT
CDR3 protein: CASSLGVLNTEAFF

J gene: TRBJ1-6
clone size: many
V gene: TRBV14
D gene: .
CDR3 DNA: TGTGCCAGCAGCCGTCCAGGGGCTTCACCCCTCCACTTT
CDR3 protein: CASSRPGASPLHF

J gene: TRBJ1-4
clone size: many
V gene: TRBV7-9
D gene: .
CDR3 DNA: TGTGCCAGCAGCTTAGGCGGATCAACTGAAAAACTGTTTTTT
CDR3 protein: CASSLGGSTEKLFF

J gene: TRBJ2-3
clone size: few
V gene: TRBV6-6
D gene: .
CDR3 DNA: TGTGCCAGCAGTTATCAATCAGATACGCAGTATTTT
CDR3 protein: CASSYQSDTQYF

J gene: TRBJ1-5
clone size: many
V gene: TRBV27
D gene: TRBD1
CDR3 DNA: TGTGCCAGCAGTTCCGGACAGGGTGGTTCTCAGCCCCAGCATTTT
CDR3 protein: CASSSGQGGSQPQHF

J gene: TRBJ1-5
clone size: many
V gene: TRBV28
D gene: TRBD1
CDR3 DNA: TGTGCCAGCAGGACACAGGGGGTCGGACAGCCCCAGCATTTT
CDR3 protein: CASRTQGVGQPQHF

J gene: TRBJ1-2
clone size: many
V gene: TRBV7-2
D gene: TRBD1
CDR3 DNA: TGTGCCAGCAGCGCTCGGACAGGGAGTGGCTACACCTTC
CDR3 protein: CASSARTGSGYTF

J gene: TRBJ2-1
clone size: few
V gene: TRBV27
D gene: TRBD2
CDR3 DNA: TGTGCCAGCAGTTTCTGGGGACTAGCGGAGGGAGGGGGAACCAATGAGCAGTTCTTC
CDR3 protein: CASSFWGLAEGGGTNEQFF

J gene: TRBJ1-4
clone size: many
V gene: TRBV2
D gene: .
CDR3 DNA: TGTGCCAGCAGTGATTGGGGCAGGGCAAATGAAAAACTGTTTTTT
CDR3 protein: CASSDWGRANEKLFF

J gene: TRBJ2-1
clone size: many
V gene: TRBV18
D gene: TRBD2
CDR3 DNA: TGTGCCAGCTCACTATCTATAGCGGGAGGTAGGAATGAGCAGTTCTTC
CDR3 protein: CASSLSIAGGRNEQFF

J gene: TRBJ1-1
clone size: many
V gene: TRBV29-1
D gene: .
CDR3 DNA: TGCAGCGTGACATCAAACACTGAAGCTTTCTTT
CDR3 protein: CSVTSNTEAFF

J gene: TRBJ2-1
clone size: few
V gene: TRBV5-1
D gene: .
CDR3 DNA: TGCGCCAGCAGCACCCCAAATAAACCCGGACAGTCCTACAATGAGCAGTTCTTC
CDR3 protein: CASSTPNKPGQSYNEQFF

J gene: TRBJ1-4
clone size: many
V gene: TRBV13
D gene: .
CDR3 DNA: TGTGCCAGCAGCTTCAGGGGAGTTGGTAATGAAAAACTGTTTTTT
CDR3 protein: CASSFRGVGNEKLFF

J gene: TRBJ2-2
clone size: many
V gene: TRBV4-2
D gene: TRBD2
CDR3 DNA: TGTGCCAGCAGCCAGTCATCAGCGGGAGGGCCAGACACCGGGGAGCTGTTTTTT
CDR3 protein: CASSQSSAGGPDTGELFF

J gene: TRBJ1-4
clone size: few
V gene: TRBV27
D gene: TRBD1
CDR3 DNA: TGTGCCAGCAGTTTGGAGGCAGGGGGCCCAGGAAAACTGTTTTTT
CDR3 protein: CASSLEAGGPGKLFF

J gene: TRBJ2-7
clone size: .
V gene: TRBV14
D gene: TRBD1
CDR3 DNA: TGTGCCAGCAGGCCAACGTTTCCGGACAGGGGGTTTAGCTCCTACGAGCAGTACTTC
CDR3 protein: CASRPTFPDRGFSSYEQYF

J gene: TRBJ2-5
clone size: many
V gene: TRBV2
D gene: TRBD1
CDR3 DNA: TGTGCCAGCAGGGGACAGGCTCAAGAGACCCAGTACTTC
CDR3 protein: CASRGQAQETQYF

J gene: TRBJ2-7
clone size: many
V gene: TRBV10-1
D gene: .
CDR3 DNA: TGCGCCAGCAGTGAGTCTGGGGGGTACGAGCAGTACTTC
CDR3 protein: CASSESGGYEQYF

J gene: TRBJ2-1
clone size: many
V gene: TRBV11-2
D gene: TRBD1
CDR3 DNA: TGTGCCAGCAGCCTGGGGACAGGGTCTGTTAATGAGCAGTTCTTC
CDR3 protein: CASSLGTGSVNEQFF

J gene: TRBJ2-1
clone size: few
V gene: TRBV18
D gene: .
CDR3 DNA: TGTGCCAGCTCACCAGTAGGGGGCTCCTACAATGAGCAGTTCTTC
CDR3 protein: CASSPVGGSYNEQFF

J gene: TRBJ2-1
clone size: many
V gene: TRBV9
D gene: TRBD2
CDR3 DNA: TGTGCCAGCAGCCTTGGGACTAGCGGCACGGGGTTCTTC
CDR3 protein: CASSLGTSGTGFF

J gene: TRBJ2-2
clone size: many
V gene: TRBV5-1
D gene: TRBD1
CDR3 DNA: TGCGCCAGCAGCTTGGACTCAGGGGGTGGTTCCGGGGAGCTGTTTTTT
CDR3 protein: CASSLDSGGGSGELFF

J gene: TRBJ1-1
clone size: many
V gene: TRBV19
D gene: .
CDR3 DNA: TGTGCCAGTAGTACGTTGACAGGCTACATGAACACTGAAGCTTTCTTT
CDR3 protein: CASSTLTGYMNTEAFF

J gene: TRBJ2-3
clone size: many
V gene: TRBV6-1
D gene: TRBD1
CDR3 DNA: TGTGCCAGCAGTGAAGCTCAGGGGGCCACAGATACGCAGTATTTT
CDR3 protein: CASSEAQGATDTQYF

J gene: TRBJ1-1
clone size: many
V gene: TRBV19
D gene: TRBD1
CDR3 DNA: TGTGCCAGTATTTGGACAGGGGAAATGAACACTGAAGCTTTCTTT
CDR3 protein: CASIWTGEMNTEAFF

J gene: TRBJ2-5
clone size: few
V gene: TRBV5-6
D gene: TRBD2
CDR3 DNA: TGTGCCAGCAGCTCCCAGCGGGAGGGCCCTCAAGAGACCCAGTACTTC
CDR3 protein: CASSSQREGPQETQYF

J gene: TRBJ1-6
clone size: many
V gene: TRBV6-5
D gene: TRBD1
CDR3 DNA: TGTGCCAGCGGCTTGGACAGGAATAATTCACCCCTCCACTTT
CDR3 protein: CASGLDRNNSPLHF

J gene: TRBJ1-6
clone size: many
V gene: TRBV10-3
D gene: TRBD1
CDR3 DNA: TGTGCCACCGGACAGGGGGCGACTTCACCCCTCCACTTT
CDR3 protein: CATGQGATSPLHF

J gene: TRBJ1-5
clone size: many
V gene: TRBV10-3
D gene: .
CDR3 DNA: TGTGCCATCAGTGGAAAAGGACGGGGAAATCAGCCCCAGCATTTT
CDR3 protein: CAISGKGRGNQPQHF

J gene: TRBJ1-4
clone size: many
V gene: TRBV5-1
D gene: TRBD1
CDR3 DNA: TGCGCCAGCAGTCTGGACAGGGACCGGGAAAAACTGTTTTTT
CDR3 protein: CASSLDRDREKLFF

J gene: TRBJ2-2
clone size: .
V gene: TRBV11-3
D gene: TRBD1
CDR3 DNA: TGTGCCAGCAGCCCCCCTGACAGGGCCCGGGGGGAGCTGTTTTTT
CDR3 protein: CASSPPDRARGELFF

J gene: TRBJ2-4
clone size: many
V gene: TRBV18
D gene: .
CDR3 DNA: TGTGCCAGCTCACCACAGTCAGGGGCGGACATTCAGTACTTC
CDR3 protein: CASSPQSGADIQYF

J gene: TRBJ1-2
clone size: few
V gene: TRBV30
D gene: TRBD1
CDR3 DNA: TGCGCCTGGAGTGTGGTTTGGGACAGGGGCTATGGCTACACCTTC
CDR3 protein: CAWSVVWDRGYGYTF

J gene: TRBJ2-3
clone size: many
V gene: TRBV13
D gene: TRBD2
CDR3 DNA: TGTGCCAGCAGCATGGGGACTAGCGGGGGCCACCACACAGATACGCAGTATTTT
CDR3 protein: CASSMGTSGGHHTDTQYF

J gene: TRBJ1-3
clone size: many
V gene: TRBV30
D gene: .
CDR3 DNA: TGTGCCTCGAACAGCTTCTCTGGAAACACCATATATTTT
CDR3 protein: CASNSFSGNTIYF

J gene: TRBJ1-4
clone size: many
V gene: TRBV11-3
D gene: .
CDR3 DNA: TGTGCCAGCAGCACGAACACATTTGAAAAACTGTTTTTT
CDR3 protein: CASSTNTFEKLFF

J gene: TRBJ2-5
clone size: .
V gene: TRBV9
D gene: .
CDR3 DNA: TGTGCCAGCAGCGGCGGAGGATCGCCTGAGGAGACCCAGTACTTC
CDR3 protein: CASSGGGSPEETQYF

J gene: TRBJ2-3
clone size: few
V gene: TRBV6-5
D gene: .
CDR3 DNA: TGTGCCAGCAGTTACTCGAGAGGCACAGATACGCAGTATTTT
CDR3 protein: CASSYSRGTDTQYF

J gene: TRBJ2-5
clone size: few
V gene: TRBV7-9
D gene: TRBD1
CDR3 DNA: TGTGCCAGCAGCTTAATCCCAGGGGGCCGGGAGACCCAGTACTTC
CDR3 protein: CASSLIPGGRETQYF

J gene: TRBJ2-1
clone size: .
V gene: TRBV4-2
D gene: .
CDR3 DNA: TGTGCCAGCAGCCAAGATCGGGTAGCCGAGAATGAGCAGTTCTTC
CDR3 protein: CASSQDRVAENEQFF

J gene: TRBJ1-1
clone size: many
V gene: TRBV30
D gene: .
CDR3 DNA: TGTGCCTGGAGCCCCATCCCCCGGGACACTGAAGCTTTCTTT
CDR3 protein: CAWSPIPRDTEAFF